This record looks at one T cell receptor beta chain sequence and its context. The data were obtained in a study of blood T cell repertoires in COVID-19. About the study: Whether acute or convalescent, the COVID-19 samples came from the United States, Italy and Spain. T cells, B-cell-depleted T cells, or PBMCs provided the cDNA or gDNA that served as material.

Original data processing: It was from reference gene primer amplification that nucleated cell counts were estimated. The protocol was immunoSEQ multiplex PCR, while the TCRdb copy is restricted to in-frame clones and leaves out a portion. The DNA gave D and trimming, while V, J and clone size come from that table. The data contain fewer than 100,000 clones, roughly three quarters of them singletons. The CDR3 has 17 residues. The germline gives CDR1 MDHEN, CDR2 SYDVKM. Trimming removed 2 bases from V and 6 bases from J, with 20 bases in between. The rearrangement uses TRBV28 and TRBJ2-1, with D tentatively TRBD2 (6 bases). The source is a human donor in a cohort sampled during active COVID-19. Input material: peripheral blood. For the CDR3, the DNA is TGTGCCAGCAGTTTAGCGCTCGGGCGGGATATTCCCAATGAGCAGTTCTTC. As protein: CASSLALGRDIPNEQFF.